The clone carrying this T cell receptor (beta chain) was seen a few times. The data originate from a study of shared T cell receptors in the human thymus. The table came from immunoSEQ multiplex PCR; TCRdb's copy has only in-frame clones and leaves some out. The table lists some 400,000 clones, approximately 95% of them singletons, with approximately 0.018% in the top ten. The germline CDR1 and CDR2 sequences are SGHTA and FQGTGA. This CDR3 is 17 amino acids long. J lost 5 bases, V lost 1 base, and 8 bases had no gene match. The V gene is TRBV7-3, the J gene TRBJ2-1; TRBD2 agrees at 10 bases. Sequencing was carried out using thymocytes. This receptor was taken from a human donor. The CDR3: CASSLKSTSGYDNEQFF. Written as DNA, the CDR3 is TGTGCCAGCAGCTTAAAATCGACTAGCGGGTATGACAATGAGCAGTTCTTC. The full variable domain, rest sourced from reference TRBV7-3 and TRBJ2-1, is GAGVSQTPSNKVTEKGKYVELRCDPISGHTALYWYRQSLGQGPEFLIYFQGTGAADDSGLPNDRFFAVRPEGSVSTLKIQRTERGDSAVYLCASSLKSTSGYDNEQFFGPGTRLTVL.